The 27 T cell receptor beta chains given below trace back to one sample, sequenced in a study of T-cell reconstitution after alpha-beta-depleted transplantation in children. The TCRbeta library was prepared with unique molecular identifiers. TCRdb fed the PCR reads into MiXCR, producing one record per CDR3 protein. Here the sample spans under 450,000 distinct CDR3 sequences, 10% to 15% being singletons. The starting material was PBMCs, obtained from the stem cell graft. These receptors came from a human donor who donated a stem cell graft to a child with Fanconi anemia.

This clonotype was detected many times. The rearrangement links TRBV24-1 to TRBJ2-3; no reliable D call. This CDR3 spans 13 amino acids. The germline gives CDR1 KGHDR, CDR2 SFDVKD. V lost 0 bases and J lost 0, with 0 bases in between. For the CDR3, the DNA is TGTGCCACCAGTGATTTGAGCACAGATACGCAGTATTTT. This sequence encodes CATSDLSTDTQYF.

This clonotype occurred a few times. The CDR3 spells CASSGTRLTDTQYF. DNA for the CDR3: TGTGCCAGCAGTGGAACCAGGCTCACAGATACGCAGTATTTT. The chain uses TRBV6-1 and TRBJ2-3; D gene uncertain. The CDR3 length is 14 residues. Looked up from germline, CDR1 is MNHNS and CDR2 is SASEGT. The V end was cut by 4 bases, the J end by 2 bases, with 10 bases between.

This clonotype has ten or more counts. The junction shows a germline mismatch at one end, possibly a read error. This chain links TRBV4-3 with TRBJ2-7; no clear D. The CDR3 is made up of 15 amino acids. Germline V lookup: CDR1 LGHNA, CDR2 YSLEER. CDR3 sequence (DNA): TGCGCCAGCAGCCAAGGAATCCGGAGTATCTACCAGCAGTACTTC. Protein product: CASSQGIRSIYQQYF.

This clonotype has a handful of counts. V is TRBV29-1 and J is TRBJ2-1, with D unresolved. Germline CDR1 SQVTM, CDR2 ANQGSEA. V shed 0 bases and J shed 4 bases, with 7 bases lying between them. The CDR3 extends over 13 amino acids. The CDR3 sequence: CSVEDRSYNEQFF. In DNA form, the CDR3 reads TGCAGCGTTGAAGACAGGTCATACAATGAGCAGTTCTTC.

V is TRBV12-3 or TRBV12-4 and J is TRBJ2-2; 9 bases line up with TRBD1. The V gene end was trimmed by 4 bases and the J gene end by 9 bases; junction bases not matched to a gene: 6. CDR3 length: 14 amino acids. CDR3 region: CASSSRDRDRELFF. CDR3 in DNA: TGTGCCAGCAGTTCCCGGGACAGGGACAGGGAGCTGTTTTTT.

The chain links TRBV20-1 to TRBJ1-2; possibly TRBD1 for D (6 bases). V gave up 0 bases and J gave up 4 bases, with 12 bases separating them. Per the germline V gene, CDR1 is DFQATT and CDR2 is SNEGSKA (reference sequence). There are 14 residues in the CDR3. The CDR3 is CSARDPGTRYGYTF. CDR3 in DNA: TGCAGTGCTAGAGATCCTGGGACACGCTATGGCTACACCTTC.

The V gene is TRBV18, the J gene TRBJ2-3; D possibly matches TRBD1 or TRBD2 (5 bases each). V was pared by 3 bases and J by 2 bases, with 18 bases between. Germline V CDR1 and CDR2: KGHSH, LQKENI. This CDR3 is built from 17 residues. CDR3 loop: CASSPIGTAGITDTQYF. The CDR3 nucleotides are TGTGCCAGCTCACCGATCGGGACCGCTGGTATCACAGATACGCAGTATTTT.

This clonotype appeared many times. The V gene is TRBV5-1, the J gene TRBJ2-1; either TRBD1 or TRBD2 may fit D (5 bases each). The CDR3 contains 16 residues. Between the trimmed V and J ends, which lost 4 bases and 2 bases, there was a span of 16 bases. Germline CDR1 is SGHRS and CDR2 is YFSETQ. The CDR3 nucleotides read TGCGCCAGCAGCCGAGAGGGGAGAAGCCCCTACAATGAGCAGTTCTTC. Protein sequence: CASSREGRSPYNEQFF.

There are a few counts of this clonotype. V gene TRBV14 combines with J gene TRBJ2-3; tentatively, D is TRBD2 (6 bases). Trimming took off 1 base at V and 7 bases at J, with 18 bases between the two ends. Germline lookup yields CDR1 SGHDN and CDR2 FVKESK. CDR3 size: 16 residues. CDR3 nucleotide sequence: TGTGCCAGCAGCCAAGCCACGGGACTCCACCGGTATACGCAGTATTTT. Translation: CASSQATGLHRYTQYF. The whole variable domain, remainder taken from reference TRBV14 and TRBJ2-3, is EAGVTQFPSHSVIEKGQTVTLRCDPISGHDNLYWYRRVMGKEIKFLLHFVKESKQDESGMPNNRFLAERTGGTYSTLKVQPAELEDSGVYFCASSQATGLHRYTQYFGPGTRLTVL.

The chain is built from TRBV7-2 and TRBJ1-1, with D maybe TRBD1 (5 bases). The CDR3 covers 14 residues. From germline, CDR1 is SGHTA and CDR2 FQGNSA. The germline V and J ends were trimmed by 3 bases and 5 bases, with 13 bases remaining between them. The CDR3: CASSFRAGETEAFF. The CDR3 DNA sequence: TGTGCCAGCAGCTTCAGGGCTGGTGAGACTGAAGCTTTCTTT.

Ten or more counts support this clonotype. The chain uses TRBV10-3 and TRBJ2-1, with D tentatively TRBD1 (5 bases). Germline CDR1 reads ENHRY; CDR2 reads SYGVKD. This CDR3 spans 14 amino acids. V was cut by 2 bases and J by 6 bases, with 11 bases left in between. In DNA, the CDR3 is TGTGCCATCAGTGAGAGTAGGGGTGGCAATGAGCAGTTCTTC. It translates to CAISESRGGNEQFF.

V is TRBV7-2 and J is TRBJ2-7, with D possibly TRBD2 on 7 matching bases. CDR1 SGHTA and CDR2 FQGNSA come from the germline V gene. The V and J ends lost 1 base and 4 bases respectively, with 17 bases between them. CDR3 length: 16 residues. The CDR3 bases are TGTGCCAGCAGCTTAGAGGGGGTCGGGGGGCGATACGAGCAGTACTTC. Amino acid sequence: CASSLEGVGGRYEQYF.

The chain employs TRBV6-5 and TRBJ1-5, with TRBD1 as a possible D gene (6 bases). Trimming cost V 4 bases and J 4 bases, with 14 bases left between them. The CDR3 extends over 15 amino acids. Germline lookup yields CDR1 MNHEY and CDR2 SVGAGI. The CDR3 is CASSSANRANQPQHF. The DNA of the CDR3 is TGTGCCAGCAGTTCCGCGAACAGGGCTAATCAGCCCCAGCATTTT.

CDR3 in amino acids: CASSEGLAGAKNIQYF. The CDR3 bases are TGTGCCAGCAGTGAAGGACTAGCTGGAGCCAAAAACATTCAGTACTTC. V is TRBV2 and J is TRBJ2-4; TRBD2 matches 7 bases. Germline V gene sequence: CDR1 SNHLY, CDR2 FYNNEI. The CDR3 sequence is 16 residues long. The J segment lost 0 bases and the V segment lost 1 base, leaving 3 bases of the junction unmatched.

The chain combines TRBV4-3 with TRBJ2-2; 7 nucleotides align to TRBD1. CDR3 length: 15 amino acids. Germline V gives CDR1 LGHNA, CDR2 YSLEER. The V gene end was trimmed by 3 bases and the J gene end by 7 bases; junction bases not matched to a gene: 8. DNA for the CDR3: TGCGCCAGCAGCCAGGCCGGGACAGTGAACGGGGAGCTGTTTTTT. Encoded protein: CASSQAGTVNGELFF.

The rearrangement links TRBV7-9 to TRBJ1-2; weak D call: TRBD1 (6 bases). This CDR3 comprises 15 residues. Trimming stripped 4 bases from V and 4 bases from J, with 16 bases between. Germline V gene sequence: CDR1 SEHNR, CDR2 FQNEAQ (reference sequence). CDR3 DNA sequence: TGTGCCAGCAGCTCATGGGACACCGAGGGCTATGGCTACACCTTC. Amino acids: CASSSWDTEGYGYTF.

V is TRBV27 and J is TRBJ1-5, with 8 bases identical to TRBD1. The CDR3 totals 17 residues. Germline CDR1 reads MNHEY; CDR2 reads SMNVEV (reference sequence). With V trimmed by 3 bases and J by 6 bases, 13 bases remained unmatched. This chain's CDR3 is CASSLSGSGGEGQPQHF. CDR3 in DNA: TGTGCCAGCAGTTTGTCAGGATCAGGGGGCGAGGGTCAGCCCCAGCATTTT.

This clonotype was recorded many times. The chain employs TRBV12-3 or TRBV12-4 and TRBJ2-5, with unresolved D. The CDR3 is made up of 12 amino acids. V gave up 4 bases and J gave up 2 bases, with 5 bases separating them. The CDR3 is CASSSLQETQYF. DNA for the CDR3: TGTGCCAGCAGTTCCCTACAAGAGACCCAGTACTTC.

V and J are TRBV30 and TRBJ2-3, with 8 bases identical to TRBD1. V shed 0 bases, J shed 4 bases, and the junction held 6 bases outside the gene matches. The CDR3 loop spans 15 amino acids. Germline CDR1 is GTSNPN and CDR2 is SVGIG (reference sequence). For the CDR3, the DNA is TGTGCCTGGAGTGTATCCAGGGGGCAGGCAGATACGCAGTATTTT. Its protein is CAWSVSRGQADTQYF. Using reference TRBV30 and TRBJ2-3 for the parts outside the CDR3, the full variable domain is SQTIHQWPATLVQPVGSPLSLECTVEGTSNPNLYWYRQAAGRGLQLLFYSVGIGQISSEVPQNLSASRPQDRQFILSSKKLLLSDSGFYLCAWSVSRGQADTQYFGPGTRLTVL.

In this sample, this clonotype turned up a few times. This rearrangement joins TRBV27 to TRBJ2-1; D is ambiguous. The V gene lost 3 bases and the J gene lost 9 bases, with 9 bases spanning the gap. The germline V gene has CDR1 MNHEY and CDR2 SMNVEV (reference sequence). The CDR3 has 12 amino acids. CDR3 DNA sequence: TGTGCCAGCAGTTTCGGGTTCGGTGAGCAGTTCTTC. Its protein is CASSFGFGEQFF.

In this sample, this clonotype turned up a few times. This chain uses TRBV7-9 with TRBJ1-1, with 7 bases matching TRBD1. This CDR3 spans 13 amino acids. Germline V gene lookup returns CDR1 SEHNR and CDR2 FQNEAQ (reference sequence). V trimming: 1 base; J trimming: 7 bases; junction bases outside the gene matches: 3. This CDR3 reads CASSLVQGVEAFF. The CDR3 DNA follows: TGTGCCAGCAGCTTAGTGCAGGGGGTTGAAGCTTTCTTT.

The rearrangement links TRBV5-5 to TRBJ2-1, with a possible D match to TRBD1 (6 bases). There are 15 residues in the CDR3. With 2 bases removed from V and 8 bases from J, the gap between germline ends came to 17 bases. In germline, CDR1 is SGHKS, CDR2 YYEKEE (reference sequence). The CDR3 DNA follows: TGTGCCAGCAGCTTACAGGGTTTCGGTGTCGATGAGCAGTTCTTC. Translated, it gives CASSLQGFGVDEQFF. Combining the CDR3 with reference TRBV5-5 and TRBJ2-1 gives the whole variable domain DAGVTQSPTHLIKTRGQQVTLRCSPISGHKSVSWYQQVLGQGPQFIFQYYEKEERGRGNFPDRFSARQFPNYSSELNVNALLLGDSALYLCASSLQGFGVDEQFFGPGTRLTVL.

The CDR3 spells CASSEGYSPLHF. The CDR3, as DNA: TGTGCCAGCAGTGAGGGGTATTCACCCCTCCACTTT. V gene TRBV12-3 or TRBV12-4 combines with J gene TRBJ1-6; the D gene is possibly TRBD1 (5 bases). V was clipped by 5 bases and J by 8 bases, with 7 bases between them. The CDR3 is made up of 12 amino acids.

The chain has TRBV4-2 and TRBJ2-7, with D maybe TRBD2 (6 bases). The CDR3 is 15 amino acids. V shed 0 bases and J shed 2 bases, with 11 bases lying between them. In germline, CDR1 is LGHNA, CDR2 YNFKEQ. The CDR3: CASSQETGSPYEQYF. The CDR3 DNA reads as TGTGCCAGCAGCCAAGAAACCGGGAGCCCCTACGAGCAGTACTTC.

The V call is TRBV6-5, the J call TRBJ1-2, with D maybe TRBD1 (6 bases). In germline, CDR1 is MNHEY, CDR2 SVGAGI. The CDR3 runs 12 residues. V was clipped by 8 bases and J by 4 bases, with 11 bases between them. The CDR3 region is CASLDRIYGYTF. In DNA, the CDR3 is TGTGCCAGCTTGGACAGAATCTATGGCTACACCTTC.

This clonotype was seen a handful of times. J is TRBJ2-5 and V is TRBV7-2; no clear D gene. The CDR3 runs to 14 residues. V was shortened by 5 bases and J by 5 bases, with 15 bases between the two germline ends. Looked up from germline, CDR1 is SGHTA and CDR2 is FQGNSA. The CDR3 loop is CASSAYVGIETQYF. DNA of the CDR3: TGTGCCAGCAGCGCCTACGTGGGGATTGAGACCCAGTACTTC.

In its sample, this clonotype was seen many times. The chain is built from TRBV2 and TRBJ1-2; TRBD1 aligns across 9 bases. This CDR3 region has 15 residues. V was pared by 9 bases and J by 4 bases, with 12 bases of the junction left unmatched. CDR1 is SNHLY, CDR2 FYNNEI, per germline. The CDR3 sequence is CASRGSNRGLYGYTF. The CDR3 nucleotides read TGTGCCAGTCGAGGGAGTAACAGGGGGCTCTATGGCTACACCTTC.